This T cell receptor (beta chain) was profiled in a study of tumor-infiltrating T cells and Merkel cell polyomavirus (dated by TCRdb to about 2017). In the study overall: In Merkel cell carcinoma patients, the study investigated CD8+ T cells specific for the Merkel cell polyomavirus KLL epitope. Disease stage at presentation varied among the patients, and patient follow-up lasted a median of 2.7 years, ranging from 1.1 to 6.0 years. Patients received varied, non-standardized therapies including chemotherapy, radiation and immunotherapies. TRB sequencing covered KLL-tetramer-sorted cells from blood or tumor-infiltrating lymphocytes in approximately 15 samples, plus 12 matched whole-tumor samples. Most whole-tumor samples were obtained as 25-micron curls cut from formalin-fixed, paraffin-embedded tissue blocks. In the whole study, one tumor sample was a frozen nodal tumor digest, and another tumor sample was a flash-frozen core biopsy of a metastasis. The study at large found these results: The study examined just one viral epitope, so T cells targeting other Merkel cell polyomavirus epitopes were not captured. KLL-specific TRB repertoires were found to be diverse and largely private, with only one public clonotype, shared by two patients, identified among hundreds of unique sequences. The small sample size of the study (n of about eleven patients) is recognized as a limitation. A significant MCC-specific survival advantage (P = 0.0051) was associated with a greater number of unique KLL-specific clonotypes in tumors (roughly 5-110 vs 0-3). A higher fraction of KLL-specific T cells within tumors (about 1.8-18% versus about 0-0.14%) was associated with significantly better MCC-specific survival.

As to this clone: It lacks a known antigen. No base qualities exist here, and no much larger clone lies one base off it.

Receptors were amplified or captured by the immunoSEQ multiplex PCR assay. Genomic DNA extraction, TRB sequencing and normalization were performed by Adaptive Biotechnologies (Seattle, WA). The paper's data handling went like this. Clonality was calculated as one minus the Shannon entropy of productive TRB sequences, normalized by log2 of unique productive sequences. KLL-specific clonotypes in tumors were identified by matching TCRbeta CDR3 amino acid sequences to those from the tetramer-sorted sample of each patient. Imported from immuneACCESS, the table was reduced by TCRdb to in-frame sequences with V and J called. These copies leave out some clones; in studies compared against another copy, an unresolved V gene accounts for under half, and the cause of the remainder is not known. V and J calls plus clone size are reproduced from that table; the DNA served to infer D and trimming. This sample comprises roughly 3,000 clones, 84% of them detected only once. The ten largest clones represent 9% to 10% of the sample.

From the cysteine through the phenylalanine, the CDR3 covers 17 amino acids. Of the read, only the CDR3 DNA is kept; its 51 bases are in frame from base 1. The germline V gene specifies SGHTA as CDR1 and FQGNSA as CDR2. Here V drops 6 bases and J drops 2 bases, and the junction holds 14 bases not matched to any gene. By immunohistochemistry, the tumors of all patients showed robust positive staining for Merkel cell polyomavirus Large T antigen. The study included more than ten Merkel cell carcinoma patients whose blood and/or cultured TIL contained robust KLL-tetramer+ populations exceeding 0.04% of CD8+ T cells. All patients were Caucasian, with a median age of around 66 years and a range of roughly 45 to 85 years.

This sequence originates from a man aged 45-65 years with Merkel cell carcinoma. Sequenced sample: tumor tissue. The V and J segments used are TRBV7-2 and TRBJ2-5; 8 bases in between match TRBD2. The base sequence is TGTGCCAGCAGTCGCGGCGGGCTAGCGGGCGAACAAGAGACCCAGTACTTC. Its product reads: CASSRGGLAGEQETQYF.